This T cell receptor beta chain appears in the sequencing data of a study of human T cells and chemical hapten exposure. The wider study: Diagnoses of alopecia areata, totalis or universalis occurred in mostly female patients.

This clonotype was recorded at least ten times. Time point specified: patch test 1, 2 weeks after DPC sensitization. Treatment: therapeutic diphenylcyclopropenone sensitization with weekly scalp DPC. Germline CDR1 is PRHDT and CDR2 is FYEKMQ (reference sequence). Trimming took off 2 bases at V and 2 bases at J, with 3 bases between the two ends. The CDR3 runs 12 residues. The library put unique molecular identifiers onto individual cDNA molecules. Source study methods: Sequenced samples showed a median of around 100,000 TCRs each, with counts running from roughly 23,000 to 700,000. TCRdb re-derived calls from the RACE reads in MiXCR, one entry per CDR3 protein. The authors' filters were not applied to this entry. The data hold fewer than 100,000 distinct CDR3 sequences, with 12% observed a single time.

The source is a woman between 55 and 75 years old with alopecia areata. Some clones in this sample may be carry-over from other donors' samples. V is TRBV13 and J is TRBJ1-1; D uncertain. This specimen consisted of whole blood, obtained in connection with sensitization to the hapten diphenylcyclopropenone (DPC). The CDR3 DNA reads as TGTGCCAGCAGCTTATTCAACACTGAAGCTTTCTTT. Residues: CASSLFNTEAFF.